Shown below are 28 T cell receptor beta chains from a single sample sequenced in a study of blood T cells in healthy people across ages. Primers used in a second PCR of roughly 6 to 12 cycles were a sample-barcoded 5' primer and a J-beta primer mix. TCRdb recomputed calls from the 5' RACE reads with MiXCR, one row per CDR3 protein. The sample lists 800,000 to 950,000 distinct CDR3 sequences, about 37% occurring once. Input material: blood. The receptor source for this set is a young man in good health.

Points on this clonotype: A much larger clonotype is one base distant, so this may be a read error. The CDR3: CASSFRSSGDQETQFF. The CDR3 DNA is TGTGCCAGCAGTTTCCGCTCTAGCGGGGACCAAGAGACCCAGTTCTTC. The chain recombines TRBV12-3 or TRBV12-4 with TRBJ2-5; 9 nucleotides match TRBD2. The closer fit of TRBJ2-1 to the DNA end suggests the J call may be wrong. The CDR3 has 16 amino acids.

The chain joins TRBV20-1 to TRBJ1-1, with D uncertain. This CDR3 has 12 amino acids. Germline V gives CDR1 DFQATT, CDR2 SNEGSKA (reference sequence). The V and J ends lost 0 bases and 11 bases respectively, with 13 bases between them. The CDR3 coding sequence is TGCAGTGCTAGAGATAGAGACCACACGGCTTTCTTT. Encoded protein: CSARDRDHTAFF.

This clonotype was seen a handful of times. V is TRBV2 and J is TRBJ1-2; maybe TRBD1 (5 bases). This CDR3 is built from 15 residues. Germline V CDR1 and CDR2: SNHLY, FYNNEI. Deletions cut 3 bases from V and 4 bases from J, with 15 bases between. The DNA for the CDR3 is TGTGCCAGCAGTGAGGCCAGGGAGGTTCGCTATGGCTACACCTTC. It is translated as CASSEAREVRYGYTF.

This clonotype was detected only a few times. The chain employs TRBV7-3 and TRBJ1-1; TRBD1 agrees at 7 bases. The length of the CDR3 is 14 residues. Looked up from germline, CDR1 is SGHTA and CDR2 is FQGTGA. Trimming at V came to 1 base and at J to 3 bases, leaving 2 bases not matched to a gene. The CDR3 spells CASSLIGTDTEAFF. CDR3 sequence (DNA): TGTGCCAGCAGCTTAATAGGGACAGACACTGAAGCTTTCTTT.

This chain links TRBV2 with TRBJ1-1; D not resolved. Germline values: CDR1 SNHLY, CDR2 FYNNEI. The CDR3 is 13 residues long. V was clipped by 3 bases and J by 1 base, with 6 bases between them. The CDR3 bases are TGTGCCAGCAGTGAGCTCAGGAACACTGAAGCTTTCTTT. Translation: CASSELRNTEAFF.

The V call is TRBV5-1, the J call TRBJ1-1, with 8 bases identical to TRBD1. The CDR3 spans 15 residues. Germline V gives CDR1 SGHRS, CDR2 YFSETQ. V gave up 4 bases and J gave up 6 bases; unmatched junction bases: 11. CDR3 amino acids: CASSLPSRGLSEAFF. In nucleotides, the CDR3 is TGCGCCAGCAGCCTTCCCTCCAGGGGGCTCTCTGAAGCTTTCTTT.

This clonotype was detected ten times or more. The chain combines TRBV12-3 or TRBV12-4 with TRBJ2-1, with a weak D call TRBD1 (6 bases). The CDR3 is 13 amino acids. V was trimmed by 7 bases and J by 5 bases, leaving 12 bases between them. As DNA, the CDR3 is TGTGCCAGCAACGCAGGGGTTGACAATGAGCAGTTCTTC. Protein: CASNAGVDNEQFF.

J is TRBJ2-5 and V is TRBV2; the match to TRBD2 covers 8 bases. The CDR3 totals 14 residues. The germline V gene encodes CDR1 SNHLY and CDR2 FYNNEI. The ends lost 6 bases at V and 0 bases at J; junction bases unmatched: 3. The CDR3, as DNA: TGTGCCAGCAGGGCGGGGGGATACCAAGAGACCCAGTACTTC. The encoded protein is CASRAGGYQETQYF.

The table lists this clonotype with a few counts. The genes are TRBV7-2 and TRBJ1-2; no clear D. From germline, CDR1 is SGHTA and CDR2 FQGNSA. Trimming took 3 bases from V and 3 from J, leaving 17 bases between them. The CDR3 totals 16 residues. DNA of the CDR3: TGTGCCAGCAGCTTCCAATTAGGCCTCGGGGACTATGGCTACACCTTC. Translated, it gives CASSFQLGLGDYGYTF.

Notes on this clonotype: This may be a read error: a much more frequent sequence differs by one nucleotide. This sequence joins TRBV20-1 and TRBJ2-1; 10 positions match TRBD1. With 7 bases clipped from V and 6 bases from J, the junction kept 9 bases outside the gene matches. The CDR3 runs 14 residues. The germline CDR1 and CDR2 sequences are DFQATT and SNEGSKA (reference sequence). CDR3 nucleotides: TGCAGTGTCTTGGACAGGGGGTCGGTCAATGAGCAGTTCTTC. Encoded protein: CSVLDRGSVNEQFF.

The J gene is TRBJ1-5, the V gene TRBV4-2, with D unclear. The CDR3 loop spans 16 amino acids. CDR1 and CDR2 (germline): LGHNA, YNFKEQ. Trimming removed 0 bases from V and 3 bases from J, with 12 bases in between. CDR3 in amino acids: CASSQDRSRPNQPQHF. The CDR3 DNA reads as TGTGCCAGCAGCCAAGATAGAAGCCGCCCCAATCAGCCCCAGCATTTT.

This clonotype was picked up a small number of times. The rearrangement joins TRBV7-2 to TRBJ1-1; D call uncertain. CDR3 length equals 13 residues. V was cut by 3 bases and J by 1 base, with 6 bases left in between. Per germline, CDR1 SGHTA and CDR2 FQGNSA. The CDR3 DNA follows: TGTGCCAGCAGCTTCTTGGCGAACACTGAAGCTTTCTTT. It codes for CASSFLANTEAFF.

This chain joins TRBV13 and TRBJ2-7, with D possibly matching TRBD2 (7 bases). The V gene's germline CDR1 is PRHDT and CDR2 FYEKMQ (reference sequence). Deletions cut 5 bases from V and 4 bases from J, with 18 bases between. CDR3 length: 15 residues. CDR3 region: CASSTRRGAVYEQYF. The CDR3, as DNA: TGTGCCAGCAGCACCCGACGGGGGGCAGTTTACGAGCAGTACTTC.

This clonotype was seen repeatedly, ten times or more. The chain recombines TRBV6-1 with TRBJ2-7, with D tentatively TRBD1 (5 bases). V gave up 10 bases and J gave up 3 bases, with 10 bases separating them. The CDR3 has 11 amino acids. CDR1 MNHNS and CDR2 SASEGT come from the germline V gene. CDR3 nucleotides: TGTGCCACCACCAGGGTCTACGAGCAGTACTTC. Protein sequence: CATTRVYEQYF.

As for this clonotype: This could be a read error, since a much larger clone is one nucleotide away. The V and J genes are TRBV12-3 or TRBV12-4 and TRBJ2-1; no clear D. This CDR3 has 16 residues. Trimming cost V 0 bases and J 13 bases, with 22 bases left between them. The CDR3 here is CASSLAGKGPQETQFF. As DNA, the CDR3 is TGTGCCAGCAGTTTAGCGGGCAAAGGACCCCAAGAGACCCAGTTCTTC.

This clonotype was recorded at least ten times. The chain combines TRBV9 with TRBJ1-6; the D is unclear. CDR3 length: 16 amino acids. Trimming took off 4 bases at V and 0 bases at J, with 11 bases between the two ends. Germline-derived CDR1 and CDR2 are SGDLS and YYNGEE. The CDR3: CASSLQESSYNSPLHF. CDR3 nucleotides: TGTGCCAGCAGCCTCCAGGAGAGCTCCTATAATTCACCCCTCCACTTT.

This clonotype came up many times. The chain carries TRBV6-5 and TRBJ2-7; 7 bases fit TRBD1. CDR1 is MNHEY, CDR2 SVGAGI, per germline. This CDR3 comprises 13 residues. V lost 4 bases to trimming and J lost 3 bases; unmatched junction nucleotides: 3. The CDR3 loop is CASSWTGNYEQYF. The CDR3 DNA follows: TGTGCCAGCAGTTGGACAGGAAACTACGAGCAGTACTTC.

The chain links TRBV28 to TRBJ1-5; 7 bases are shared with TRBD1. The CDR3 totals 15 residues. The germline V gene has CDR1 MDHEN and CDR2 SYDVKM. V gave up 4 bases and J gave up 7 bases; unmatched junction bases: 10. The chain's CDR3 is CASSSDRTMGQPQHF. The CDR3 DNA reads TGTGCCAGCAGTTCGGACAGGACTATGGGGCAGCCCCAGCATTTT.

A few counts support this clonotype. The chain is built from TRBV20-1 and TRBJ2-7; 11 bases align to TRBD1. The CDR3 runs to 14 residues. Losses at the gene ends were 1 base for V and 7 bases for J; bases not matched to a gene: 6. The V gene's germline CDR1 is DFQATT and CDR2 SNEGSKA (reference sequence). The CDR3 loop is CSARVGQGANEQYF. The CDR3 DNA is TGCAGTGCTAGAGTAGGACAGGGGGCTAATGAGCAGTACTTC.

The chain carries TRBV6-6 and TRBJ1-2, with D hard to call. Germline-derived CDR1 and CDR2 are MNHNY and SVGAGI (reference sequence). V lost 0 bases and J 3 bases, leaving 8 bases between the germline ends. CDR3 length: 14 residues. The chain's CDR3 is CASSYSSRDYGYTF. CDR3 DNA sequence: TGTGCCAGCAGTTACTCGAGTAGGGACTATGGCTACACCTTC.

The J gene is TRBJ1-2, the V gene TRBV3-1; TRBD1 agrees at 9 bases. Looked up from germline, CDR1 is LGHDT and CDR2 is YNNKEL (reference sequence). The length of the CDR3 is 14 residues. V was pared by 2 bases and J by 9 bases, with 7 bases of the junction left unmatched. The CDR3 nucleotides are TGTGCCAGCAGCCAACAACAGGGGGCGGGTAGCTACACCTTC. As protein: CASSQQQGAGSYTF. Supplemented by reference TRBV3-1 and TRBJ1-2, the full variable domain reads DTAVSQTPKYLVTQMGNDKSIKCEQNLGHDTMYWYKQDSKKFLKIMFSYNNKELIINETVPNRFSPKSPDKAHLNLHINSLELGDSAVYFCASSQQQGAGSYTFGSGTRLTVV.

This clonotype was seen a handful of times. The V and J genes are TRBV20-1 and TRBJ2-2; D remains unclear. The CDR3 length is 15 residues. Trimming took off 0 bases at V and 1 base at J, with 9 bases between the two ends. Germline CDR1 reads DFQATT; CDR2 reads SNEGSKA (reference sequence). CDR3: CSARDPGGNTGELFF. The CDR3 bases are TGCAGTGCTAGAGATCCCGGCGGGAACACCGGGGAGCTGTTTTTT.

This clonotype was counted only a few times. This chain uses TRBV7-2 with TRBJ1-2; D unresolved. V was trimmed by 1 base and J by 8 bases, leaving 11 bases between them. Germline lookup yields CDR1 SGHTA and CDR2 FQGNSA. This CDR3 region has 13 residues. DNA of the CDR3: TGTGCCAGCAGCTTAGGTCACGCTGACGGCTACACCTTC. Translating gives CASSLGHADGYTF. Full variable domain (missing parts from reference TRBV7-2 and TRBJ1-2): GAGVSQSPSNKVTEKGKDVELRCDPISGHTALYWYRQSLGQGLEFLIYFQGNSAPDKSGLPSDRFSAERTGGSVSTLTIQRTQQEDSAVYLCASSLGHADGYTFGSGTRLTVV.

The chain carries TRBV4-2 and TRBJ1-1, with D hard to call. The CDR3 length is 15 residues. Germline V CDR1 and CDR2: LGHNA, YNFKEQ. V lost 0 bases and J 6 bases, leaving 14 bases between the germline ends. This CDR3 reads CASSQDRVPLAEAFF. The DNA of the CDR3 is TGTGCCAGCAGCCAAGATCGAGTACCCCTGGCTGAAGCTTTCTTT.

The CDR3 DNA sequence: TGTGCCAGCAGCGTAGTTGCTAGCGGGGGGGCTGTCAATGAGCAGTTCTTC. It is translated as CASSVVASGGAVNEQFF. The chain has TRBV9 and TRBJ2-1, with 12 bases that match TRBD2. The CDR3 loop spans 17 amino acids. Unmatched junction bases numbered 7, after V lost 0 bases and J lost 6 bases. The germline gives CDR1 SGDLS, CDR2 YYNGEE.

This chain uses TRBV7-3 with TRBJ1-1; no clear D gene. Trimming cost V 4 bases and J 7 bases, with 10 bases left between them. CDR3 length: 12 residues. Germline-derived CDR1 and CDR2 are SGHTA and FQGTGA. The CDR3 region is CASSSGEGEAFF. The DNA of the CDR3 is TGTGCCAGCAGCTCCGGAGAGGGTGAAGCTTTCTTT.

V gene TRBV29-1 combines with J gene TRBJ1-5; TRBD1 might be the D (5 bases). CDR1 and CDR2 from the germline V gene are SQVTM and ANQGSEA. Deletions cut 4 bases from V and 6 bases from J, with 7 bases between. This CDR3 is 11 amino acids long. The CDR3 protein is CSVGGSQPQHF. The CDR3 DNA is TGCAGCGTTGGGGGGAGTCAGCCCCAGCATTTT. Supplemented by reference TRBV29-1 and TRBJ1-5, the full variable domain reads SAVISQKPSRDICQRGTSLTIQCQVDSQVTMMFWYRQQPGQSLTLIATANQGSEATYESGFVIDKFPISRPNLTFSTLTVSNMSPEDSSIYLCSVGGSQPQHFGDGTRLSIL.

V is TRBV5-4 and J is TRBJ1-1; 9 bases are a match to TRBD1. Losses at the gene ends were 5 bases for V and 11 bases for J; bases not matched to a gene: 10. CDR3 length: 13 amino acids. Per the germline V gene, CDR1 is SGHNT and CDR2 is YYREEE (reference sequence). This chain's CDR3 is CASRLSTGGFAFF. The CDR3 DNA follows: TGTGCCAGCAGGCTCTCGACAGGGGGGTTTGCTTTCTTT.